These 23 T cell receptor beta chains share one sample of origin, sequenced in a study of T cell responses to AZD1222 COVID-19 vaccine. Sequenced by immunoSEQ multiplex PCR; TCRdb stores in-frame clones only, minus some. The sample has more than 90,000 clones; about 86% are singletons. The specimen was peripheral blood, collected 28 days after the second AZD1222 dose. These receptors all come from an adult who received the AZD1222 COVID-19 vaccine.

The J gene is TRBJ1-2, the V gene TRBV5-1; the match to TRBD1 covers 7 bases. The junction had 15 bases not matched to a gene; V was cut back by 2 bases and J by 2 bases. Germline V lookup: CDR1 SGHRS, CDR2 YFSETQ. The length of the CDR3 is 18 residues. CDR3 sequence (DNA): TGCGCCAGCAGCTTCGAAACAAGACAGGGCCCAGCCAACTATGGCTACACCTTC. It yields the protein CASSFETRQGPANYGYTF.

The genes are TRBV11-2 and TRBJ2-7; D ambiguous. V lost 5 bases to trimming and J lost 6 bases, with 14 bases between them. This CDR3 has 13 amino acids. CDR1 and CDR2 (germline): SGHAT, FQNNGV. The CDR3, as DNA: TGTGCCAGCAGCACGGACGGACCCCTCGAGCAGTACTTC. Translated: CASSTDGPLEQYF.

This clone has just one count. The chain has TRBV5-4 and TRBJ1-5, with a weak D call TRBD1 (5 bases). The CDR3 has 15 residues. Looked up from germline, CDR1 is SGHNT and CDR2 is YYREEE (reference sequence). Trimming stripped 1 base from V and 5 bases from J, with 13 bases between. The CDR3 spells CASSLQPGTDQPQHF. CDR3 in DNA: TGTGCCAGCAGCTTGCAGCCAGGGACGGATCAGCCCCAGCATTTT.

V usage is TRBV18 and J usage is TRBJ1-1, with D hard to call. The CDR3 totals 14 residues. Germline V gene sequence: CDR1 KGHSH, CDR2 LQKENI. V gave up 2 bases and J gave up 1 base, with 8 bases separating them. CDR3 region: CASSPGVPNTEAFF. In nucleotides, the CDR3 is TGTGCCAGCTCACCAGGAGTTCCGAACACTGAAGCTTTCTTT.

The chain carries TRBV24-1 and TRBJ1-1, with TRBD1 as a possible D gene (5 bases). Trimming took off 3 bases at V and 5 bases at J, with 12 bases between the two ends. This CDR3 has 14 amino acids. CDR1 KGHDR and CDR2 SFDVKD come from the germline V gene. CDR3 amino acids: CATSDSQGGTEAFF. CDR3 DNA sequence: TGTGCCACCAGTGATAGTCAGGGTGGGACTGAAGCTTTCTTT.

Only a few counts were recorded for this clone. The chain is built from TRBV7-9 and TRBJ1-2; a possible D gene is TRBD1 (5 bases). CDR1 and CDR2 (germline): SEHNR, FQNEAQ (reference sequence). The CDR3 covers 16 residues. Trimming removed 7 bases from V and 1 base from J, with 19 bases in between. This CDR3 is CASTPSPGRGNYGYTF. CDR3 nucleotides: TGTGCCAGCACCCCATCCCCGGGGAGGGGTAACTATGGCTACACCTTC.

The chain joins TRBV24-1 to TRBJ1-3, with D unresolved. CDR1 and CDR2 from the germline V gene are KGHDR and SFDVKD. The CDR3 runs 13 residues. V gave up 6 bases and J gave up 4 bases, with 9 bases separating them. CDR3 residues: CATSPGGGNTIYF. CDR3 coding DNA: TGTGCCACCAGTCCGGGAGGAGGAAACACCATATATTTT.

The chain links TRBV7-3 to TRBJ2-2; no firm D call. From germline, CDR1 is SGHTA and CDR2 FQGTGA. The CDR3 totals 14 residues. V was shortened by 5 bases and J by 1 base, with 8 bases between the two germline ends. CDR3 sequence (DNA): TGTGCCAGCAGCCCCGTGGGGAACACCGGGGAGCTGTTTTTT. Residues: CASSPVGNTGELFF. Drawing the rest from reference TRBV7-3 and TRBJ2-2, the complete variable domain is GAGVSQTPSNKVTEKGKYVELRCDPISGHTALYWYRQSLGQGPEFLIYFQGTGAADDSGLPNDRFFAVRPEGSVSTLKIQRTERGDSAVYLCASSPVGNTGELFFGEGSRLTVL.

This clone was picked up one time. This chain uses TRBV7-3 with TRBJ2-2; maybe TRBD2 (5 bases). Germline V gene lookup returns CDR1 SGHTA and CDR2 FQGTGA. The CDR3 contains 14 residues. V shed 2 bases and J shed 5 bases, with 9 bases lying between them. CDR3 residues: CASSLGSRTGELFF. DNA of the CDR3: TGTGCCAGCAGCTTAGGGAGTAGGACCGGGGAGCTGTTTTTT. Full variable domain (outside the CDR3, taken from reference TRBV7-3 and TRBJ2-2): GAGVSQTPSNKVTEKGKYVELRCDPISGHTALYWYRQSLGQGPEFLIYFQGTGAADDSGLPNDRFFAVRPEGSVSTLKIQRTERGDSAVYLCASSLGSRTGELFFGEGSRLTVL.

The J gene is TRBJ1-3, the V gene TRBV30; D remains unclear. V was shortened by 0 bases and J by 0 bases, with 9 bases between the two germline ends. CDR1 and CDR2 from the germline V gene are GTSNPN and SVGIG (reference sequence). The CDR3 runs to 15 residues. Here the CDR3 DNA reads TGTGCCTGGAGTGTAGGGCCGCTCTCTGGAAACACCATATATTTT. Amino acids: CAWSVGPLSGNTIYF.

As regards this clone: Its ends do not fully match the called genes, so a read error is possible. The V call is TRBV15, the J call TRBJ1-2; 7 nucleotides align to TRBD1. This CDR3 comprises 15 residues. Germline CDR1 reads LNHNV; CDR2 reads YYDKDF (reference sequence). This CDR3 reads CATSRTPSDRVLAAF. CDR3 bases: TGTGCCACCAGCAGAACTCCCAGTGACAGGGTTCTAGCCGCCTTC.

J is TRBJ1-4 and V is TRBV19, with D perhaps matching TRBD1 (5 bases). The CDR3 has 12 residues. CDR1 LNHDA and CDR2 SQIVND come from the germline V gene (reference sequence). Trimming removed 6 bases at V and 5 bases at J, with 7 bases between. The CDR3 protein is CASSPGNEKLFF. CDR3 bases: TGTGCCAGTAGCCCAGGGAATGAAAAACTGTTTTTT.

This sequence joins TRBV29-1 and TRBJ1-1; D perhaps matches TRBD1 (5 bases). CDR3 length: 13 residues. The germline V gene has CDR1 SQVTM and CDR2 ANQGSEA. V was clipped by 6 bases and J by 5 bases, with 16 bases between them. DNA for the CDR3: TGCAGCGTGGGGGGTGGGGTAGAGACTGAAGCTTTCTTT. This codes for CSVGGGVETEAFF.

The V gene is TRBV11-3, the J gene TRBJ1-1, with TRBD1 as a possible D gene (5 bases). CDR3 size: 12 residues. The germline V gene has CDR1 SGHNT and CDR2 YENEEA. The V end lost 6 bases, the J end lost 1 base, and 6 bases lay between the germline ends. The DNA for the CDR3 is TGTGCCAGCAGTACAGGGAACACTGAAGCTTTCTTT. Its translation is CASSTGNTEAFF. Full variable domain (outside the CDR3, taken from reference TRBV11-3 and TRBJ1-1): EAGVVQSPRYKIIEKKQPVAFWCNPISGHNTLYWYLQNLGQGPELLIRYENEEAVDDSQLPKDRFSAERLKGVDSTLKIQPAELGDSAVYLCASSTGNTEAFFGQGTRLTVV.

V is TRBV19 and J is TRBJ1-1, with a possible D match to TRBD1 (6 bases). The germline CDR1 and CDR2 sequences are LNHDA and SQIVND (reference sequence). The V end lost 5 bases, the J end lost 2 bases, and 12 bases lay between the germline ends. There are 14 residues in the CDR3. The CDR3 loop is CASSLWGRNTEAFF. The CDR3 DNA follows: TGTGCCAGTAGTCTCTGGGGGCGAAACACTGAAGCTTTCTTT.

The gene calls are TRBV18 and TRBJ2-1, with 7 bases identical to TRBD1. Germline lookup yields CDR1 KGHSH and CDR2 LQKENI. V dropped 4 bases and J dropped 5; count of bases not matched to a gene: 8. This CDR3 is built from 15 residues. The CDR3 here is CASSRPGTVNNEQFF. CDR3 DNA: TGTGCCAGCTCACGACCCGGGACAGTCAACAATGAGCAGTTCTTC. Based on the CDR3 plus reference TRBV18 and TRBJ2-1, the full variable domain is NAGVMQNPRHLVRRRGQEARLRCSPMKGHSHVYWYRQLPEEGLKFMVYLQKENIIDESGMPKERFSAEFPKEGPSILRIQQVVRGDSAAYFCASSRPGTVNNEQFFGPGTRLTVL.

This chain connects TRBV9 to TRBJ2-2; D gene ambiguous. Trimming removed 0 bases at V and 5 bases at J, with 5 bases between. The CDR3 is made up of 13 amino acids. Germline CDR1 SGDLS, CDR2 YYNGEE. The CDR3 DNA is TGTGCCAGCAGCGTAGAAGGTACCGGGGAGCTGTTTTTT. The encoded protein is CASSVEGTGELFF.

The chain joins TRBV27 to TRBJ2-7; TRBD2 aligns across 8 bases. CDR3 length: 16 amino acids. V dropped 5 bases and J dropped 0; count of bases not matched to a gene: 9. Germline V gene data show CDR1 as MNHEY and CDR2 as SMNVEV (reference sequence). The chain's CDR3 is CASSPGGRGSSYEQYF. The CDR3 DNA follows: TGTGCCAGCAGTCCGGGGGGGCGGGGGAGCTCCTACGAGCAGTACTTC.

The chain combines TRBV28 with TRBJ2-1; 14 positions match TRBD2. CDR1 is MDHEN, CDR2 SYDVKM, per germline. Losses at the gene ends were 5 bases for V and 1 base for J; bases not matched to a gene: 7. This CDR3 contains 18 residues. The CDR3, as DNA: TGTGCCAGCAGTATAACGACTAGCGGGAGGGCGTCCTACAATGAGCAGTTCTTC. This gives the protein CASSITTSGRASYNEQFF.

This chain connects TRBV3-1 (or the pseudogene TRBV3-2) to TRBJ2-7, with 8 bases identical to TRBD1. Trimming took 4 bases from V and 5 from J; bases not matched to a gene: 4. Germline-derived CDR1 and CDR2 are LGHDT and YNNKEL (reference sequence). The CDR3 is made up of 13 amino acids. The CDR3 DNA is TGTGCCAGCAGCCGTGGGACAGGCAACGAGCAGTACTTC. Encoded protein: CASSRGTGNEQYF.

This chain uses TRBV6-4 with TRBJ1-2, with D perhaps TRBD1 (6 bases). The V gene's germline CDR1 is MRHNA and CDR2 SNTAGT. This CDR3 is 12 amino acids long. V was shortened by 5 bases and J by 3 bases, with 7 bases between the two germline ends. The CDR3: CASSRGDYGYTF. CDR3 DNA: TGTGCCAGCAGTAGGGGGGACTATGGCTACACCTTC.

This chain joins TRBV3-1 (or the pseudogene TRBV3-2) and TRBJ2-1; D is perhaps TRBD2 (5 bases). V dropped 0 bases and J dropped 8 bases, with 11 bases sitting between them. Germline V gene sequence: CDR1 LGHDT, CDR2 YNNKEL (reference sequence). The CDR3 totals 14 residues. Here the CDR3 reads CASSQEGGVDEQFF. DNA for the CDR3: TGTGCCAGCAGCCAAGAAGGAGGAGTAGATGAGCAGTTCTTC.

CDR3 bases: TGCGCCAGCAGCCAAGACCGCTTTTCGGACAGGAACACTGAAGCTTTCTTT. It codes for CASSQDRFSDRNTEAFF. This chain links TRBV4-1 with TRBJ1-1; possibly TRBD1 for D (6 bases). CDR3 length: 17 amino acids. Deletions cut 0 bases from V and 1 base from J, with 15 bases between. Germline-derived CDR1 and CDR2 are MGHRA and YSYEKL.